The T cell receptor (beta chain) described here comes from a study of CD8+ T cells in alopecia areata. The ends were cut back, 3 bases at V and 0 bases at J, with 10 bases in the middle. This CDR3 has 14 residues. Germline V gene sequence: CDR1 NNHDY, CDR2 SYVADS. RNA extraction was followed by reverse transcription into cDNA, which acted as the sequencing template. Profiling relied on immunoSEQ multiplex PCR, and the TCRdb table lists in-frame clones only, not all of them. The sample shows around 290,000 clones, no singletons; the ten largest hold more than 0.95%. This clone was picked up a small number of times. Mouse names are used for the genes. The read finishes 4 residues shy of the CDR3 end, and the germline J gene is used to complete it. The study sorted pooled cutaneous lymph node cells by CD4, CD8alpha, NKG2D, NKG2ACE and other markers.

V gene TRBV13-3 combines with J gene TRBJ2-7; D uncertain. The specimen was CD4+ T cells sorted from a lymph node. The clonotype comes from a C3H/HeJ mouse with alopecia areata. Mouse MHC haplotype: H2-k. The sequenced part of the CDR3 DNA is TGTGCCAGCAGTGCCCATCAGAGCTCCTAT. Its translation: CASSAHQSSY. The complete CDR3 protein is CASSAHQSSYEQYF.